Shown below are 32 T cell receptor beta chains from a single sample sequenced in a study of regulatory T cells in long-lasting Graves disease. Relying on iRepertoire HTBI primers and Arm-PCR of CDR3 regions, the team built TCR beta libraries. Each CDR3 protein is one row after TCRdb ran MiXCR on the multiplex PCR reads. The data show roughly 560,000 distinct CDR3 sequences, with around 11% seen just once and more than 8% held by the top ten. Time point denoted: newly diagnosed GD, antithyroid drugs for less than 3 months. TCR sequences were obtained from RNA taken from PBMCs. These data are also associated with another study on T cells in Graves' hyperthyroidism and ophthalmopathy.

Sequencing used peripheral blood mononuclear cells (PBMCs), obtained at new diagnosis, from a patient treated with antithyroid drugs. These receptors came from a woman aged 25-40 years with Graves disease.

The genes are TRBV9 and TRBJ2-7; tentatively, D is TRBD1 (5 bases). Germline V gene lookup returns CDR1 SGDLS and CDR2 YYNGEE. The CDR3 totals 16 residues. Between the trimmed V and J ends, which lost 3 bases and 4 bases, there was a span of 20 bases. CDR3 region: CASSENHRTGDYEQYF. CDR3 coding DNA: TGTGCCAGCAGCGAAAATCACAGGACGGGCGATTACGAGCAGTACTTC.

On this clonotype: A much larger clone lies a single base off, so this may be a read error. No conserved phenylalanine or tryptophan is present at the end of the CDR3, so a read error is the likely explanation. The chain recombines TRBV28 with TRBJ2-7, with D perhaps matching TRBD1 (5 bases). This CDR3 has 15 residues. V gave up 6 bases and J gave up 2 bases, with 17 bases separating them. Germline values: CDR1 MDHEN, CDR2 SYDVKM. The CDR3 spells CASRGSGALAYEQYL. The CDR3 nucleotides read TGTGCCAGCAGGGGGTCTGGGGCGCTAGCCTACGAGCAGTACTTA.

This clonotype was seen ten or more times. The chain combines TRBV20-1 with TRBJ1-6; weak D call: TRBD1 (5 bases). Per germline, CDR1 DFQATT and CDR2 SNEGSKA (reference sequence). The ends were cut back, 3 bases at V and 0 bases at J, with 18 bases in the middle. The CDR3 has 18 residues. CDR3 bases: TGCAGTGCTAGGACCCTACAAGGGGTTAGCTCCTATAATTCACCCCTCCACTTT. Translation: CSARTLQGVSSYNSPLHF.

This clonotype was observed at least ten times. The CDR3 sequence: CASSRQPVGTASYEQYF. Written as DNA, the CDR3 is TGTGCCAGCAGCCGACAACCGGTCGGGACTGCCTCCTACGAGCAGTACTTC. J is TRBJ2-7 and V is TRBV3-1; possible D gene TRBD2, 6 bases. This CDR3 is built from 17 residues. Germline V gene lookup returns CDR1 LGHDT and CDR2 YNNKEL (reference sequence). V was pared by 4 bases and J by 0 bases, with 19 bases between.

This clonotype was observed many times. This chain uses TRBV2 with TRBJ1-5, with D uncertain. CDR3 size: 12 residues. Trimming cost V 3 bases and J 7 bases, with 7 bases left between them. Germline V gene lookup returns CDR1 SNHLY and CDR2 FYNNEI. DNA for the CDR3: TGTGCCAGCAGTGACCCGGGGCAGCCCCAGCATTTT. Translation gives CASSDPGQPQHF.

This clonotype was seen a few times. A read error is possible here, since a much larger clone lies one base away. This chain connects TRBV7-2 to TRBJ2-2, with TRBD2 matching 12 bases. V lost 0 bases, J lost 5 bases, and 1 base stayed unmatched. Germline loops: CDR1 SGHTA, CDR2 FQGNSA. The CDR3 totals 16 residues. The DNA for the CDR3 is TGTGCCAGCAGCTTAGCCGGGACTAGCGGGACCGGGGAGCTGTTTTTT. Its translation: CASSLAGTSGTGELFF.

The J gene is TRBJ2-7, the V gene TRBV5-6; D is unclear. Trimming removed 2 bases at V and 2 bases at J, with 5 bases between. Germline CDR1 is SGHDT and CDR2 is YYEEEE. CDR3 length: 12 residues. CDR3 protein: CASSFRPYEQYF. CDR3 coding DNA: TGTGCCAGCAGCTTCAGGCCCTACGAGCAGTACTTC.

This clonotype appeared a few times. A much more abundant neighbour one base away suggests this may be a read error. This chain connects TRBV7-8 to TRBJ1-1, with 8 positions matching TRBD1. Germline loops: CDR1 SGHVS, CDR2 FQNEAQ. CDR3 length: 13 amino acids. The CDR3 bases are TGTGTCAGCAGCTACAGGGGGGACACTGAAGCTTTCTTT. The encoded protein is CVSSYRGDTEAFF. The variable domain in full, completed from reference TRBV7-8 and TRBJ1-1, reads GAGVSQSPRYKVAKRGQDVALRCDPISGHVSLFWYQQALGQGPEFLTYFQNEAQLDKSGLPSDRFFAERPEGSVSTLKIQRTQQEDSAVYLCVSSYRGDTEAFFGQGTRLTVV.

This clonotype has ten or more counts. The gene calls are TRBV10-3 and TRBJ2-7; 7 nucleotides match TRBD2. Germline CDR1 is ENHRY and CDR2 is SYGVKD. This CDR3 is built from 14 residues. V gave up 3 bases and J gave up 3 bases; unmatched junction bases: 5. CDR3 residues: CAISDGAGRYEQYF. CDR3 nucleotide sequence: TGTGCCATCAGTGACGGAGCGGGACGCTACGAGCAGTACTTC.

This clonotype was detected a few times. The J gene is TRBJ2-1, the V gene TRBV9, with D perhaps TRBD2 (5 bases). Trimming cost V 1 base and J 9 bases, with 17 bases left between them. CDR1 SGDLS and CDR2 YYNGEE come from the germline V gene. This CDR3 is built from 15 residues. In nucleotides, the CDR3 is TGTGCCAGCAGCGTACTCAGCGGCCTATTTAGTGAGCAGTTCTTC. It translates to CASSVLSGLFSEQFF.

This chain joins TRBV28 and TRBJ2-2; D is uncertain. Germline V lookup: CDR1 MDHEN, CDR2 SYDVKM. This CDR3 spans 16 amino acids. V was pared by 4 bases and J by 2 bases, with 14 bases between. CDR3 nucleotides: TGTGCCAGCAGTTCTCTGTGGTTCCTTAACACCGGGGAGCTGTTTTTT. Amino acid sequence: CASSSLWFLNTGELFF.

This clonotype was counted at least ten times. The V and J genes are TRBV30 and TRBJ2-5; D possibly uses TRBD1 or TRBD2 (5 bases each). The CDR3 runs 12 residues. Trimming took off 5 bases at V and 5 bases at J, with 12 bases between the two ends. Germline V lookup: CDR1 GTSNPN, CDR2 SVGIG (reference sequence). This CDR3 reads CAWALEGETQYF. The CDR3 bases are TGTGCCTGGGCCCTCGAGGGGGAGACCCAGTACTTC.

This clonotype was detected ten times or more. The V and J genes are TRBV12-3 or TRBV12-4 and TRBJ2-1, with 7 bases fitting TRBD1. This CDR3 is built from 14 residues. Trimming removed 7 bases from V and 7 bases from J; junction bases left unmatched: 10. The chain's CDR3 is CASTERQGWNEQFF. Written as DNA, the CDR3 is TGTGCCAGCACCGAACGACAGGGATGGAATGAGCAGTTCTTC.

The chain is built from TRBV19 and TRBJ1-2, with no clear D. Trimming took 0 bases from V and 5 from J, leaving 10 bases between them. This CDR3 has 14 amino acids. Germline CDR1 reads LNHDA; CDR2 reads SQIVND (reference sequence). In nucleotides, the CDR3 is TGTGCCAGTAGTATAGATCCCCACGGGTATGGCTACACCTTC. It translates to CASSIDPHGYGYTF.

The J gene is TRBJ1-5, the V gene TRBV6-5; tentative D call: TRBD1 (5 bases). From germline, CDR1 is MNHEY and CDR2 SVGAGI. The CDR3 extends over 14 amino acids. V lost 4 bases and J lost 2, with 9 bases in between. The CDR3 sequence is CASSWGSGNQPQHF. The DNA for the CDR3 is TGTGCCAGCAGTTGGGGGAGTGGCAATCAGCCCCAGCATTTT.

The V call is TRBV14, the J call TRBJ1-2; D uncertain. V was cut by 4 bases and J by 4 bases, with 10 bases left in between. In germline, CDR1 is SGHDN, CDR2 FVKESK. This CDR3 is 13 amino acids long. The CDR3 reads CASSPRGSYGYTF. CDR3 nucleotides: TGTGCCAGCAGCCCCCGCGGGAGCTATGGCTACACCTTC.

The V gene is TRBV2, the J gene TRBJ1-5, with D perhaps matching TRBD1 (5 bases). V gave up 6 bases and J gave up 5 bases, with 17 bases separating them. Germline values: CDR1 SNHLY, CDR2 FYNNEI. CDR3 length: 15 amino acids. CDR3 DNA sequence: TGTGCCAGCAGGATCCAAAGGGGAGGGGATCAGCCCCAGCATTTT. Encoded protein: CASRIQRGGDQPQHF.

This clonotype occurred a few times. The V call is TRBV20-1, the J call TRBJ1-1; 8 nucleotides line up with TRBD1. V dropped 6 bases and J dropped 7; count of bases not matched to a gene: 7. The CDR3 runs 12 residues. CDR1 is DFQATT and CDR2 is SNEGSKA in the germline V gene (reference sequence). CDR3 nucleotides: TGCAGTGCCCAATACGGGACAGGTGAAGCTTTCTTT. This translates into CSAQYGTGEAFF.

This clonotype showed up many times. The genes are TRBV11-2 and TRBJ2-1; no clear D. The CDR3 loop spans 12 amino acids. CDR1 and CDR2 (germline): SGHAT, FQNNGV. Between the trimmed V and J ends, which lost 5 bases and 7 bases, there was a span of 9 bases. In DNA form, the CDR3 reads TGTGCCAGCAGCCCAAGGTGGAATGAGCAGTTCTTC. It specifies CASSPRWNEQFF.

This clonotype occurred a few times. The chain joins TRBV5-1 to TRBJ2-1; D remains unclear. The CDR3 contains 13 residues. Germline V gene sequence: CDR1 SGHRS, CDR2 YFSETQ. Trimming took off 1 base at V and 8 bases at J, with 10 bases between the two ends. CDR3 sequence: CASSLNPIDEQFF. As DNA, the CDR3 is TGCGCCAGCAGCTTGAACCCAATTGATGAGCAGTTCTTC.

About this clonotype itself: Possible read error: a much larger clone is one base away. The chain combines TRBV7-2 with TRBJ2-3, with D perhaps being TRBD1 or TRBD2 (6 bases each). The V end was cut by 5 bases, the J end by 0 bases, with 9 bases between. Germline assignment: CDR1 SGHTA and CDR2 FQGNSA. This CDR3 comprises 14 residues. This CDR3 reads CTSSRGTSTDTQYF. The DNA of the CDR3 is TGTACCAGCAGCCGGGGGACAAGCACAGATACGCAGTATTTT.

This clonotype was seen more than once but under ten times. The genes are TRBV7-9 and TRBJ1-5; D gene ambiguous. This CDR3 is 17 amino acids long. V was shortened by 5 bases and J by 1 base, with 18 bases between the two germline ends. The germline V gene encodes CDR1 SEHNR and CDR2 FQNEAQ (reference sequence). Here the CDR3 reads CASSPAVVGESNQPQHF. The CDR3 DNA is TGTGCCAGCAGCCCCGCGGTAGTTGGAGAGAGCAATCAGCCCCAGCATTTT. The full variable domain, its missing parts supplied by reference TRBV7-9 and TRBJ1-5, is DTGVSQNPRHKITKRGQNVTFRCDPISEHNRLYWYRQTLGQGPEFLTYFQNEAQLEKSRLLSDRFSAERPKGSFSTLEIQRTEQGDSAMYLCASSPAVVGESNQPQHFGDGTRLSIL.

This clonotype was detected ten times or more. The V call is TRBV30, the J call TRBJ2-7, with TRBD2 matching 11 bases. With 5 bases clipped from V and 5 bases from J, the junction kept 11 bases outside the gene matches. CDR1 is GTSNPN and CDR2 is SVGIG in the germline V gene (reference sequence). This CDR3 region has 15 residues. CDR3 in DNA: TGTGCCTGGGACAGGATAGCGGGAGGGCCTAACGAGCAGTACTTC. It yields the protein CAWDRIAGGPNEQYF. Complete variable domain (other parts from reference TRBV30 and TRBJ2-7): SQTIHQWPATLVQPVGSPLSLECTVEGTSNPNLYWYRQAAGRGLQLLFYSVGIGQISSEVPQNLSASRPQDRQFILSSKKLLLSDSGFYLCAWDRIAGGPNEQYFGPGTRLTVT.

This clonotype showed up just a few times. This rearrangement joins TRBV7-8 to TRBJ2-1; D uncertain. The ends were cut back, 0 bases at V and 7 bases at J, with 7 bases in the middle. Per the germline V gene, CDR1 is SGHVS and CDR2 is FQNEAQ. The CDR3 is made up of 13 amino acids. The CDR3 DNA reads TGTGCCAGCAGCTTAGCGAGGTGGAATGAGCAGTTCTTC. Translation: CASSLARWNEQFF.

With respect to this clonotype: One end of the junction varies from germline; a read error may be responsible. This rearrangement joins TRBV10-3 to TRBJ2-1; TRBD2 might be the D (6 bases). Germline V gene sequence: CDR1 ENHRY, CDR2 SYGVKD. The CDR3 is 16 amino acids. The CDR3 nucleotides read TGTGCCATCAGTGAGTCCGGGACGTCGCCTAGCGATGAGCGGTTCTTC. Residues: CAISESGTSPSDERFF.

In this sample, this clonotype turned up many times. The genes are TRBV6-5 and TRBJ1-6; perhaps TRBD1 as D (6 bases). Germline CDR1 MNHEY, CDR2 SVGAGI. Trimming left V 4 bases short and J 12 bases short, with 13 bases between. The CDR3 runs 13 residues. This chain's CDR3 is CASSLRDIRPLHF. In nucleotides, the CDR3 is TGTGCCAGCAGTTTACGGGACATTCGACCCCTCCACTTT.

This clonotype was detected only a few times. The V and J genes are TRBV18 and TRBJ2-3; 14 bases fit TRBD2. The J segment lost 0 bases and the V segment lost 1 base, leaving 9 bases of the junction unmatched. The CDR3 loop spans 20 amino acids. The germline CDR1 and CDR2 sequences are KGHSH and LQKENI. Here the CDR3 DNA reads TGTGCCAGCTCACCACTTATTGGGACTAGCGGGAGTAGTAGCACAGATACGCAGTATTTT. This encodes CASSPLIGTSGSSSTDTQYF.

This clonotype was counted ten times or more. The chain joins TRBV2 to TRBJ1-1; D may be TRBD1 (5 bases). The CDR3 contains 15 residues. Trimming removed 5 bases from V and 2 bases from J, with 15 bases in between. Germline V gene lookup returns CDR1 SNHLY and CDR2 FYNNEI. The CDR3 DNA reads TGTGCCAGCAGTTTCTCCTCAGGGTCTAACACTGAAGCTTTCTTT. It specifies CASSFSSGSNTEAFF.

Many counts were recorded for this clonotype. V gene TRBV7-9 combines with J gene TRBJ2-1, with 10 positions matching TRBD1. The CDR3 extends over 15 amino acids. Germline V CDR1 and CDR2: SEHNR, FQNEAQ (reference sequence). V dropped 5 bases and J dropped 1; count of bases not matched to a gene: 2. The CDR3 region has the DNA TGTGCCAGCAGCGGACAGGGGGGGTCCTACAATGAGCAGTTCTTC. Residues: CASSGQGGSYNEQFF.

This clonotype was observed many times. This sequence joins TRBV9 and TRBJ2-3; D remains unclear. Germline V gives CDR1 SGDLS, CDR2 YYNGEE. This CDR3 comprises 12 residues. The V end was cut by 0 bases, the J end by 4 bases, with 3 bases between. CDR3: CASSVGADTQYF. Here the CDR3 DNA reads TGTGCCAGCAGCGTAGGTGCAGATACGCAGTATTTT.

This clonotype was counted at least ten times. The genes are TRBV28 and TRBJ2-2, with D unclear. CDR1 MDHEN and CDR2 SYDVKM come from the germline V gene. The ends were cut back, 3 bases at V and 6 bases at J, with 11 bases in the middle. The CDR3 is made up of 14 amino acids. The DNA for the CDR3 is TGTGCCAGCAGTTTTATTAGACGTTCCGGGGAGCTGTTTTTT. Amino acid sequence: CASSFIRRSGELFF. Full variable domain (missing parts from reference TRBV28 and TRBJ2-2): DVKVTQSSRYLVKRTGEKVFLECVQDMDHENMFWYRQDPGLGLRLIYFSYDVKMKEKGDIPEGYSVSREKKERFSLILESASTNQTSMYLCASSFIRRSGELFFGEGSRLTVL.

The chain employs TRBV3-1 and TRBJ2-5; D might be TRBD2 (6 bases). CDR1 is LGHDT, CDR2 YNNKEL, per germline (reference sequence). Trimming cost V 0 bases and J 5 bases, with 16 bases left between them. The CDR3 runs 16 residues. For the CDR3, the DNA is TGTGCCAGCAGCCAAGATAACTCCCTTGGGGGGGAGACCCAGTACTTC. Its protein is CASSQDNSLGGETQYF.